The next 32 T cell receptor beta chains were all read from a single sample in a study of molecular identifiers for immune sequencing clone quantification. TCRdb used MiXCR to reprocess the PCR reads, holding one entry per CDR3 protein. The sample records 88,000 or so distinct CDR3 sequences, over 20% being singletons. Sequenced input: naive CD8+ T cells from blood, with Jurkat cell RNA spiked in. Subset described: FACS-sorted CD8+CD4-CCR7+CD45RA+ naive T cells. These receptors were collected from a human donor in good health. Some libraries in this study had Jurkat cell RNA spiked in.

The chain recombines TRBV6-4 with TRBJ2-3; no firm D call. Trimming shortened V by 2 bases and J by 1 base, and 7 bases separated the two germline ends. Germline loops: CDR1 MRHNA, CDR2 SNTAGT. This CDR3 is built from 14 residues. The CDR3 nucleotides are TGTGCCAGCAGTGACGAGTGGGGCACAGATACGCAGTATTTT. Residues: CASSDEWGTDTQYF.

In this sample, this clonotype turned up many times. The chain uses TRBV25-1 and TRBJ2-5; D unresolved. Trimming removed 6 bases at V and 2 bases at J, with 13 bases between. The CDR3 covers 14 residues. The germline CDR1 and CDR2 sequences are MGHDK and SYGVNS. CDR3 region: CASRDPYQQETQYF. In DNA form, the CDR3 reads TGTGCCAGCAGGGATCCTTACCAGCAAGAGACCCAGTACTTC.

About this clonotype itself: Given a much more abundant clone one base away, this may be a read error. The chain couples TRBV4-3 to TRBJ2-7, with D possibly TRBD2 on 6 matching bases. CDR3 length: 16 amino acids. Germline values: CDR1 LGHNA, CDR2 YSLEER. The CDR3 region is CASGQDRAGTRYEQYF. CDR3 nucleotide sequence: TGCGCCAGCGGCCAAGATCGGGCGGGAACCCGCTACGAGCAGTACTTC.

The chain employs TRBV7-2 and TRBJ2-5, with TRBD2 as a possible D gene (6 bases). Germline CDR1 is SGHTA and CDR2 is FQGNSA. Deletions cut 2 bases from V and 5 bases from J, with 18 bases between. This CDR3 has 16 residues. CDR3 loop: CASSLPVSLASETQYF. As DNA, the CDR3 is TGTGCCAGCAGCTTACCGGTCTCCCTAGCGTCCGAGACCCAGTACTTC.

Many counts were recorded for this clonotype. The rearrangement joins TRBV7-9 to TRBJ2-7; TRBD1 agrees at 7 bases. Germline V gene sequence: CDR1 SEHNR, CDR2 FQNEAQ (reference sequence). The CDR3 contains 12 residues. V shed 10 bases, J shed 3 bases, and the junction held 6 bases outside the gene matches. CDR3 coding DNA: TGTGCCACCACAGGGACAGACTACGAGCAGTACTTC. It yields the protein CATTGTDYEQYF.

On this clonotype itself: It may be a read error: a sequence one base away is much more abundant. The V gene is TRBV4-3, the J gene TRBJ1-1, with TRBD1 identical over 7 bases. The J segment lost 1 base and the V segment lost 8 bases, leaving 7 bases of the junction unmatched. Germline V gene lookup returns CDR1 LGHNA and CDR2 YSLEER. The CDR3 contains 14 residues. The CDR3 loop reads CASGPGTANTEAFF. The CDR3 DNA is TGCGCCAGCGGCCCTGGGACAGCGAACACTGAAGCTTTCTTT.

At least ten counts were recorded for this clonotype. CDR3 region: CASSLEEQAVGQNIQYF. In DNA form, the CDR3 reads TGCGCCAGCAGCTTGGAAGAACAGGCTGTGGGTCAAAACATTCAGTACTTC. The chain employs TRBV5-1 and TRBJ2-4; weak D call: TRBD1 (5 bases). The V and J ends lost 0 bases and 5 bases respectively, with 18 bases between them. This CDR3 region has 17 residues. In germline, CDR1 is SGHRS, CDR2 YFSETQ.

This clonotype was seen more than once but under ten times. The V gene is TRBV7-9, the J gene TRBJ2-1; D is possibly TRBD1 (7 bases). The CDR3 loop spans 16 amino acids. V dropped 5 bases and J dropped 4 bases, with 18 bases sitting between them. Germline CDR1 SEHNR, CDR2 FQNEAQ (reference sequence). The CDR3 bases are TGTGCCAGCAGCCCAGAGGAGGGGGCGAGATACAATGAGCAGTTCTTC. Translating it yields CASSPEEGARYNEQFF. Using reference TRBV7-9 and TRBJ2-1 for the parts outside the CDR3, the full variable domain is DTGVSQNPRHKITKRGQNVTFRCDPISEHNRLYWYRQTLGQGPEFLTYFQNEAQLEKSRLLSDRFSAERPKGSFSTLEIQRTEQGDSAMYLCASSPEEGARYNEQFFGPGTRLTVL.

Points on this clonotype: A read error is possible here, since a much larger clone lies one base away. The V gene is TRBV12-3 or TRBV12-4, the J gene TRBJ2-7; D uncertain. This CDR3 is 12 amino acids long. The CDR3 DNA sequence: TGTGCCAGCAGTTTCGCCCCGTCCGAGCAGCACTTC. As protein: CASSFAPSEQHF.

On this clonotype: The final CDR3 position lacks the conserved phenylalanine or tryptophan, pointing to a likely read error. The CDR3 region has the DNA TGCGCCAGCAGCCCCCTTGCGGCAGATACGCAGTATTCT. Its protein is CASSPLAADTQYS. V gene TRBV4-1 combines with J gene TRBJ2-3; no clear D gene. There are 13 residues in the CDR3. CDR1 MGHRA and CDR2 YSYEKL come from the germline V gene. V dropped 4 bases and J dropped 4 bases, with 9 bases sitting between them.

This clonotype was detected a few times. This chain connects TRBV5-8 to TRBJ2-1; D is undetermined. Germline values: CDR1 SGHTS, CDR2 YDEGEE. The length of the CDR3 is 14 residues. V gave up 4 bases and J gave up 8 bases, with 16 bases separating them. The CDR3 loop is CASSPPRGGDEQFF. The CDR3 DNA follows: TGTGCCAGCAGCCCGCCGAGAGGTGGGGATGAGCAGTTCTTC.

CDR3 sequence reads: CASSPPNPGTIINYGYTF. The DNA of the CDR3 is TGTGCCAGCAGCCCACCTAACCCTGGGACAATTATTAACTATGGCTACACCTTC. The chain is built from TRBV3-1 and TRBJ1-2; possibly TRBD1 for D (6 bases). The length of the CDR3 is 18 residues. The germline CDR1 and CDR2 sequences are LGHDT and YNNKEL (reference sequence). Trimming took off 4 bases at V and 1 base at J, with 22 bases between the two ends.

The sample holds many counts of this clonotype. The CDR3: CASSLLDSSYEQYF. Here the CDR3 DNA reads TGTGCCAGCAGTCTACTCGACAGCTCCTACGAGCAGTACTTC. The chain uses TRBV28 and TRBJ2-7, with D perhaps matching TRBD1 (5 bases). CDR3 size: 14 residues. In germline, CDR1 is MDHEN, CDR2 SYDVKM. Trimming removed 5 bases from V and 0 bases from J, with 11 bases in between. Supplemented by reference TRBV28 and TRBJ2-7, the full variable domain reads DVKVTQSSRYLVKRTGEKVFLECVQDMDHENMFWYRQDPGLGLRLIYFSYDVKMKEKGDIPEGYSVSREKKERFSLILESASTNQTSMYLCASSLLDSSYEQYFGPGTRLTVT.

This clonotype has just one count. One base away lies a much larger clone, so this may be a sequencing read error. This sequence joins TRBV4-1 and TRBJ1-5; possible D gene TRBD1, 6 bases. Germline V gives CDR1 MGHRA, CDR2 YSYEKL. The CDR3 is 15 amino acids. CDR3 protein: CASSQGPTGGQLQHF. DNA of the CDR3: TGCGCCAGCAGCCAAGGTCCGACAGGTGGGCAGCTCCAGCATTTT.

In this sample, this clonotype turned up a few times. This chain links TRBV6-2 or TRBV6-3 with TRBJ1-1; 7 positions match TRBD1. Germline V gene data show CDR1 as MNHEY and CDR2 as SVGEGT. The trim removed 6 bases at V and 5 bases at J, leaving 9 bases unmatched. The CDR3 has 14 amino acids. The CDR3 DNA reads TGTGCCAGCAGGATTACAGGGGCGAGTACTGAAGCTTTCTTT. This translates into CASRITGASTEAFF.

This clonotype was picked up a small number of times. The chain couples TRBV6-5 to TRBJ2-1, with 7 bases aligning to TRBD1. This CDR3 region has 13 residues. Trimming at V came to 6 bases and at J to 7 bases, leaving 6 bases not matched to a gene. The germline V gene has CDR1 MNHEY and CDR2 SVGAGI. DNA for the CDR3: TGTGCCAGCAGCCACCAGGGGGTGAATGAGCAGTTCTTC. Its protein is CASSHQGVNEQFF.

The V call is TRBV7-9, the J call TRBJ2-7; 13 nucleotides line up with TRBD2. Germline assignment: CDR1 SEHNR and CDR2 FQNEAQ (reference sequence). V was pared by 5 bases and J by 3 bases, with 4 bases of the junction left unmatched. CDR3 length: 15 residues. The CDR3 is CASSHGTSGIYEQYF. Here the CDR3 DNA reads TGTGCCAGCAGCCATGGGACTAGCGGGATCTACGAGCAGTACTTC.

V is TRBV10-2 and J is TRBJ1-6, with unresolved D. Germline CDR1 is WSHSY and CDR2 is SAAADI. The CDR3 totals 13 residues. Deletions cut 8 bases from V and 8 bases from J, with 13 bases between. CDR3 sequence reads: CASGSALYSPLHF. The CDR3 region has the DNA TGCGCCAGCGGGTCGGCTCTCTATTCACCCCTCCACTTT.

This clonotype was picked up many times. This chain links TRBV27 with TRBJ2-5, with 7 bases fitting TRBD2. CDR3 length: 14 residues. J gave up 0 bases and V 2 bases, and 0 bases lay outside the gene matches. CDR1 and CDR2 from the germline V gene are MNHEY and SMNVEV (reference sequence). The CDR3 here is CASSLSGDQETQYF. Here the CDR3 DNA reads TGTGCCAGCAGTTTAAGCGGGGACCAAGAGACCCAGTACTTC.

This chain uses TRBV14 with TRBJ2-1, with D uncertain. Looked up from germline, CDR1 is SGHDN and CDR2 is FVKESK. Trimming left V 1 base short and J 12 bases short, with 13 bases between. The length of the CDR3 is 13 residues. CDR3 DNA sequence: TGTGCCAGCAGCCAAGCCGAGTGGGATGGGCAGTTCTTC. The encoded protein is CASSQAEWDGQFF.

The chain employs TRBV4-1 and TRBJ2-5; possibly TRBD1 for D (6 bases). CDR3 length equals 14 residues. CDR1 MGHRA and CDR2 YSYEKL come from the germline V gene. Trimming stripped 1 base from V and 1 base from J, with 7 bases between. CDR3 DNA: TGCGCCAGCAGCCAAGGGACAGCCCAAGAGACCCAGTACTTC. It translates to CASSQGTAQETQYF.

Details on this clonotype: A much more abundant neighbour one base away suggests this may be a read error. This chain connects TRBV13 to TRBJ2-2; maybe TRBD2 (5 bases). This CDR3 is 15 amino acids long. Trimming took 5 bases from V and 4 from J, leaving 14 bases between them. CDR1 is PRHDT and CDR2 is FYEKMQ in the germline V gene (reference sequence). This CDR3 is CASSELRGTTGELFF. Here the CDR3 DNA reads TGTGCCAGCAGCGAATTACGGGGTACCACCGGGGAGCTGTTTTTT.

This clonotype was observed at least ten times. The chain is built from TRBV7-9 and TRBJ2-4; a weak D match, TRBD2 (6 bases). The V end was cut by 3 bases, the J end by 0 bases, with 15 bases between. Per the germline V gene, CDR1 is SEHNR and CDR2 is FQNEAQ (reference sequence). The CDR3 totals 17 residues. The CDR3 bases are TGTGCCAGCAGCTTCTGGGTGGGGACTCTAGCCAAAAACATTCAGTACTTC. Translated: CASSFWVGTLAKNIQYF.

This clonotype was recorded a few times. The rearrangement links TRBV5-1 to TRBJ2-3; weak D call: TRBD1 (7 bases). Germline lookup yields CDR1 SGHRS and CDR2 YFSETQ. V shed 3 bases and J shed 0 bases, with 11 bases lying between them. The CDR3 spans 15 residues. The CDR3 spells CASSSGDRSTDTQYF. In nucleotides, the CDR3 is TGCGCCAGCAGCTCGGGGGACAGAAGCACAGATACGCAGTATTTT.

With respect to this clonotype: This may be a read error, as it is one base from a much larger clone. Since the CDR3 does not end with the conserved phenylalanine or tryptophan, this likely comes from a read error. The chain couples TRBV7-4 to TRBJ1-5; D perhaps matches TRBD1 (5 bases). CDR3 length equals 14 residues. Germline V gene data show CDR1 as SGHVT and CDR2 as SQSDAQ. The V end was cut by 1 base, the J end by 6 bases, with 10 bases between. The CDR3 here is CASSLEGAVQPQHL. DNA for the CDR3: TGTGCCAGCAGCTTAGAAGGGGCTGTTCAGCCCCAGCATCTT.

This clonotype was seen many times. The chain carries TRBV7-2 and TRBJ2-3; perhaps D is TRBD1 or TRBD2 (5 bases each). The V gene lost 0 bases and the J gene lost 2 bases, with 6 bases spanning the gap. The CDR3 is 14 amino acids. Germline V gives CDR1 SGHTA, CDR2 FQGNSA. The CDR3 nucleotides are TGTGCCAGCAGCTTAGCGGGGGTCACAGATACGCAGTATTTT. It encodes CASSLAGVTDTQYF.

In this sample, this clonotype turned up a few times. The chain uses TRBV5-1 and TRBJ2-5, with 13 bases lining up with TRBD2. Germline lookup yields CDR1 SGHRS and CDR2 YFSETQ. The CDR3 consists of 18 residues. Trimming cost V 2 bases and J 4 bases; bases outside gene matches: 11. CDR3 sequence reads: CASSLGLAGEWATETQYF. CDR3 bases: TGCGCCAGCAGCTTAGGACTAGCGGGAGAGTGGGCAACAGAGACCCAGTACTTC.

This clonotype was observed at least ten times. This chain links TRBV28 with TRBJ2-7, with 8 nucleotides matching TRBD1. V shed 4 bases and J 0 bases; nucleotides not matched to a gene: 8. The CDR3 contains 16 residues. Germline V gene sequence: CDR1 MDHEN, CDR2 SYDVKM. CDR3 in amino acids: CASSSTGTGTSYEQYF. DNA for the CDR3: TGTGCCAGCAGTTCCACCGGGACAGGAACCTCCTACGAGCAGTACTTC.

This clonotype was detected once. The chain couples TRBV7-2 to TRBJ1-2, with 7 bases aligning to TRBD1. Germline trimming cut 3 bases from V and 4 bases from J; bases unmatched to any gene: 5. There are 14 residues in the CDR3. Germline V gives CDR1 SGHTA, CDR2 FQGNSA. CDR3 region: CASSLYRGGYGYTF. CDR3 nucleotide sequence: TGTGCCAGCAGCTTGTACAGGGGCGGCTATGGCTACACCTTC.

This clonotype was detected only a few times. This chain links TRBV20-1 with TRBJ2-1; maybe TRBD1 (6 bases). The CDR3 runs 15 residues. From germline, CDR1 is DFQATT and CDR2 SNEGSKA (reference sequence). Trimming took 3 bases from V and 3 from J, leaving 15 bases between them. CDR3 in DNA: TGCAGTGCTAGGGACAGCTTTGCTCTCTACAATGAGCAGTTCTTC. Protein sequence: CSARDSFALYNEQFF.

This clonotype was seen many times. CDR3 amino acids: CSVERGTGELFF. The CDR3 DNA follows: TGCAGCGTTGAGAGGGGGACCGGGGAGCTGTTTTTT. This chain connects TRBV29-1 to TRBJ2-2; possible D gene TRBD1, 6 bases. The ends were cut back, 3 bases at V and 5 bases at J, with 7 bases in the middle. Germline CDR1 and CDR2: SQVTM and ANQGSEA. The CDR3 loop spans 12 amino acids.

This clonotype was seen at least ten times. V usage is TRBV19 and J usage is TRBJ1-1, with 9 bases matching TRBD1. Germline CDR1 is LNHDA and CDR2 is SQIVND (reference sequence). This CDR3 is 14 amino acids long. The V segment lost 6 bases and the J segment 4 bases; nucleotides outside the gene matches: 6. The CDR3 nucleotides read TGTGCCAGTAGACTACAGGGGGCGGCCACTGAAGCTTTCTTT. This sequence encodes CASRLQGAATEAFF.